What follows describes a single T cell receptor (beta chain). The table came from immunoSEQ multiplex PCR; TCRdb's copy has only in-frame clones and leaves some out. The sample consists of 800,000 to 950,000 clones, roughly 96% of them appearing once. Germline V gene lookup returns CDR1 SGDLS and CDR2 YYNGEE. The CDR3 totals 15 residues. V was trimmed by 4 bases and J by 0 bases, leaving 13 bases between them. As defined, naive CD8 cells were CD45RO-negative and positively selected for CCR7, with terminally differentiated effector memory CD45RA+ cells excluded. The sample comes from a study of shared clonotypes between healthy human individuals. About the study: In total, the donors were two women and a few men aged 18 to 49.

This rearrangement joins TRBV9 to TRBJ1-1; D is possibly TRBD1 (6 bases). Sequenced: naive CD8+ T cells sorted from blood. The sequence came from a man aged 30 to 45 in good health. In nucleotides, the CDR3 is TGTGCCAGCAGCCCACGGACAGCCCTGAACACTGAAGCTTTCTTT. Residues: CASSPRTALNTEAFF.